A selection of T cell receptor beta chains follows, all from one sample in a study of shared clonotypes between healthy human individuals. Repertoires were generated with immunoSEQ multiplex PCR, while TCRdb's copy carries only in-frame clones and drops some. The table shows under 650,000 clones, with approximately 95% occurring only once. Sequenced input: naive CD4+ T cells sorted from blood. The receptors derive from a woman between 25 and 40 years old in good health. CDR3s include the opening cysteine and the closing phenylalanine or tryptophan. Fields, in order: V gene, J gene, D gene, clone size, CDR3 DNA, CDR3 protein. The D gene is left open where the match is weak. Clone size is given for some rows only: seen once, a few or many times, or a class if the clone is expanded.

>TRBV28|TRBJ2-7|-|-
TGTGCCAGCAGTTTGGGAGGTTACGAGCAGTACTTC
CASSLGGYEQYF
>TRBV28|TRBJ2-1|TRBD2|-
TGTGCCAGCAGTACTCGAGGTTGGGCTAGCGGGAGGGATGATGAGCAGTTCTTC
CASSTRGWASGRDDEQFF
>TRBV7-2|TRBJ1-2|TRBD1|-
TGTGCCAGCAGCTACGGACAGGGGGCCCTCTATGGCTACACCTTC
CASSYGQGALYGYTF
>TRBV7-9|TRBJ2-1|TRBD1|-
TGTGCCAGCAGCTCCCGGACAGGCCGCTCCTACAATGAGCAGTTCTTC
CASSSRTGRSYNEQFF
>TRBV4-2|TRBJ2-7|TRBD2|once
TGTGCCAGCAGCCAAGATGTACCGCGGGAGGGCTACGAGCAGTACTTC
CASSQDVPREGYEQYF
>TRBV27|TRBJ2-2|-|-
TGTGCCAGCAGAACTCTGAGGACCGGGGAGCTGTTTTTT
CASRTLRTGELFF
>TRBV7-2|TRBJ2-7|TRBD2|-
TGTGCCAGCAGCGAAAGCGGGGGAAGCTCCTACGAGCAGTACTTC
CASSESGGSSYEQYF
>TRBV6-6|TRBJ2-5|-|-
TGTGCCAGCAGTTCGGCAGGGTGGCAAGAGACCCAGTACTTC
CASSSAGWQETQYF
>TRBV27|TRBJ2-7|TRBD2|-
TGTGCCAGCAGTCCCAGGACTAGCGGGAGTTACGAGCAGTACTTC
CASSPRTSGSYEQYF
>TRBV27|TRBJ1-1|-|-
TGTGCCAGCAGTCCAACACCCCCGAGGGGGGTGAACACTGAAGCTTTCTTT
CASSPTPPRGVNTEAFF
>TRBV30|TRBJ2-7|-|-
TGTGCCTGGAGTGCGGCGCCGCCCACGAGTTCCTACGAGCAGTACTTC
CAWSAAPPTSSYEQYF
>TRBV25-1|TRBJ2-7|-|few
TGTGCCAGCAGTGGGTCTAGGGCTTACGAGCAGTACTTC
CASSGSRAYEQYF
>TRBV19|TRBJ1-5|-|-
TGTGCCACTATACCAGGGATCCATAGCAATCAGCCCCAGCATTTT
CATIPGIHSNQPQHF
>TRBV7-8|TRBJ2-5|TRBD2|once
TGTGCCAGCAGCGTTGTACTAGCGGGAGGAATGGAGACCCAGTACTTC
CASSVVLAGGMETQYF
>TRBV7-3|TRBJ2-1|TRBD1|-
TGTGCCAGCAGCTTAATGGGACAGGGGGGAAATGAGCAGTTCTTC
CASSLMGQGGNEQFF
>TRBV5-1|TRBJ2-5|TRBD1|-
TGCGCCAGCAGCTTCATAGGACAGGCGGAGACCCAGTACTTC
CASSFIGQAETQYF
>TRBV27|TRBJ1-5|-|once
TGTGCCAGCAGTCCAAGGGGGGGCTATAGCAATCAGCCCCAGCATTTT
CASSPRGGYSNQPQHF
>TRBV9|TRBJ1-1|-|-
TGTGCCAGCAGCGGGAGGGGATCCCTGAACACTGAAGCTTTCTTT
CASSGRGSLNTEAFF
>TRBV28|TRBJ2-1|-|-
TGTGCCACAAAGGTGGGCGGGGTCTCCTACAATGAGCAGTTCTTC
CATKVGGVSYNEQFF
>TRBV11-2|TRBJ2-6|-|-
TGTGCCAGCAGCCCAGTTACTTCTGGGGCCAACGTCCTGACTTTC
CASSPVTSGANVLTF
>TRBV28|TRBJ2-7|TRBD1|once
TGTGCCAGCAGCCGACAGGGGAGACCCTACGAGCAGTACTTC
CASSRQGRPYEQYF
>TRBV28|TRBJ2-7|TRBD2|-
TGTGCCAGCAGTTTATGGGGAACTAGCGACTACGAGCAGTACTTC
CASSLWGTSDYEQYF
>TRBV5-4|TRBJ2-1|-|-
TGTGCCAGCAGCCATGCGGGTGGGAACAATGAGCAGTTCTTC
CASSHAGGNNEQFF
>TRBV5-1|TRBJ2-5|-|-
TGCGCCAGCAGCTTATTTAGGGCCGAGGGAGAGACCCAGTACTTC
CASSLFRAEGETQYF
>TRBV28|TRBJ1-6|-|-
TGTGCCAGCAGAAAGTACGGAGGAACGAGGAATTCACCCCTCCACTTT
CASRKYGGTRNSPLHF
>TRBV28|TRBJ1-4|-|-
TGTGCCAGCAGTTGGGGACCCGCAACTAATGAAAAACTGTTTTTT
CASSWGPATNEKLFF
>TRBV21-1|TRBJ1-1|-|-
TGTGCCAGCAGACCTTTGTACACAATTCGCACTGAAGCTTTCTTT
CASRPLYTIRTEAFF
>TRBV19|TRBJ2-2|TRBD2|-
TGTGCCAGTAGTAGCCGCATTGGGACTAGAATAACCGGGGAGCTGTTTTTT
CASSSRIGTRITGELFF
>TRBV19|TRBJ2-7|TRBD1|-
TGTGCCAGTAGTATACGGGACAGGTTTACGGGCCCCTACGAGCAGTACTTC
CASSIRDRFTGPYEQYF
>TRBV6-5|TRBJ1-1|-|-
TGTGCCAGCAGTTACACCGCGGGAGGGCTGGGCACTGAAGCTTTCTTT
CASSYTAGGLGTEAFF